One and the same sample provided the 22 T cell receptor beta chains below, sequenced in a study of spatial heterogeneity in lung cancer. Study observations and caveats: For expanded intratumoral alpha and beta TCRs, counts tracked tumor mutation counts.

The antigens for these receptors are not known. The time point here: sample taken at primary tumor resection. TCRdb recomputed calls from the 5' RACE reads with MiXCR, one row per CDR3 protein. The sample records 9,500 to 12,000 distinct CDR3 sequences, around 10% being singletons. The specimen was lung tumor tissue, collected at surgery. These receptors all come from a female donor with early-stage non-small cell lung cancer.

This clonotype came up a few times. The chain employs TRBV7-2 and TRBJ2-1, with 9 bases lining up with TRBD2. Trimming cost V 1 base and J 3 bases; bases outside gene matches: 1. From germline, CDR1 is SGHTA and CDR2 FQGNSA. The CDR3 is made up of 15 amino acids. CDR3 region: CASSLEAGGYNEQFF. CDR3 in DNA: TGTGCCAGCAGCTTAGAAGCGGGAGGCTACAATGAGCAGTTCTTC. Combining the CDR3 with reference TRBV7-2 and TRBJ2-1 gives the whole variable domain GAGVSQSPSNKVTEKGKDVELRCDPISGHTALYWYRQSLGQGLEFLIYFQGNSAPDKSGLPSDRFSAERTGGSVSTLTIQRTQQEDSAVYLCASSLEAGGYNEQFFGPGTRLTVL.

This clonotype was recorded many times. This chain joins TRBV6-2 or TRBV6-3 and TRBJ2-5; D is undetermined. The CDR3 spans 16 residues. V was clipped by 5 bases and J by 2 bases, with 18 bases between them. Germline CDR1 reads MNHEY; CDR2 reads SVGEGT. CDR3 DNA: TGTGCCAGCAGTACTCTTCCGGACGGAAGACAAGAGACCCAGTACTTC. Translated, it gives CASSTLPDGRQETQYF.

The table lists this clonotype with a few counts. V usage is TRBV7-3 and J usage is TRBJ2-3; TRBD2 aligns across 8 bases. Germline V gene lookup returns CDR1 SGHTA and CDR2 FQGTGA. Trimming took 0 bases from V and 2 from J; bases not matched to a gene: 4. The CDR3 is made up of 16 amino acids. This CDR3 reads CASSLTGRGDTDTQYF. The CDR3 nucleotides read TGTGCCAGCAGCTTAACCGGGCGGGGGGACACAGATACGCAGTATTTT.

Ten or more counts support this clonotype. The chain carries TRBV3-1 and TRBJ1-1, with 8 positions matching TRBD1. Trimming removed 1 base from V and 6 bases from J; junction bases left unmatched: 7. The CDR3 extends over 15 amino acids. Germline-derived CDR1 and CDR2 are LGHDT and YNNKEL (reference sequence). Here the CDR3 DNA reads TGTGCCAGCAGCCAAGCTTCCGGACAGGGCTCTGAAGCTTTCTTT. It is translated as CASSQASGQGSEAFF.

This clonotype counts as medium-sized. The rearrangement joins TRBV27 to TRBJ2-5, with D possibly TRBD2 on 6 matching bases. Trimming removed 5 bases from V and 3 bases from J, with 16 bases in between. This CDR3 has 15 residues. Germline V gives CDR1 MNHEY, CDR2 SMNVEV (reference sequence). The CDR3 bases are TGTGCCAGCAGTGACCACGGACTAACCAAAGAGACCCAGTACTTC. The encoded protein is CASSDHGLTKETQYF.

The rearrangement uses TRBV7-3 and TRBJ2-3, with 7 bases lining up with TRBD2. The CDR3 loop spans 16 amino acids. Germline CDR1 reads SGHTA; CDR2 reads FQGTGA. V was pared by 5 bases and J by 6 bases, with 14 bases of the junction left unmatched. CDR3 region: CASSPGGGGRRDTQYF. For the CDR3, the DNA is TGTGCCAGCAGCCCCGGCGGCGGGGGTCGTCGGGATACGCAGTATTTT. The full variable domain, in which reference TRBV7-3 and TRBJ2-3 provide the parts outside the CDR3, is GAGVSQTPSNKVTEKGKYVELRCDPISGHTALYWYRQSLGQGPEFLIYFQGTGAADDSGLPNDRFFAVRPEGSVSTLKIQRTERGDSAVYLCASSPGGGGRRDTQYFGPGTRLTVL.

Ten or more counts support this clonotype. This chain joins TRBV6-2 or TRBV6-3 and TRBJ1-5; D unresolved. This CDR3 region has 12 residues. The V and J ends lost 6 bases and 9 bases respectively, with 12 bases between them. From germline, CDR1 is MNHEY and CDR2 SVGEGT. The CDR3 sequence: CASSEKRWPQHF. The DNA of the CDR3 is TGTGCCAGCAGCGAGAAAAGGTGGCCCCAGCATTTT.

The rearrangement links TRBV18 to TRBJ1-1, with D hard to call. V was pared by 4 bases and J by 3 bases, with 12 bases between. Germline V gives CDR1 KGHSH, CDR2 LQKENI. The CDR3 is 14 amino acids. The CDR3 DNA follows: TGTGCCAGCTCACTCGACATGGCGGACACTGAAGCTTTCTTT. It encodes CASSLDMADTEAFF.

This clonotype is categorized as medium-sized. CDR3 sequence: CASRETSGAYYEQYF. The CDR3 DNA is TGTGCCAGCAGGGAAACTAGCGGGGCATACTACGAGCAGTACTTC. V and J are TRBV2 and TRBJ2-7; 10 nucleotides match TRBD2. CDR1 SNHLY and CDR2 FYNNEI come from the germline V gene. Trimming at V came to 6 bases and at J to 3 bases, leaving 8 bases not matched to a gene. This CDR3 is built from 15 residues. Drawing the rest from reference TRBV2 and TRBJ2-7, the complete variable domain is EPEVTQTPSHQVTQMGQEVILRCVPISNHLYFYWYRQILGQKVEFLVSFYNNEISEKSEIFDDQFSVERPDGSNFTLKIRSTKLEDSAMYFCASRETSGAYYEQYFGPGTRLTVT.

This clonotype is termed medium-sized. V usage is TRBV6-5 and J usage is TRBJ2-3; 9 nucleotides agree with TRBD1. This CDR3 comprises 16 residues. Germline V lookup: CDR1 MNHEY, CDR2 SVGAGI. The trim removed 4 bases at V and 8 bases at J, leaving 13 bases unmatched. Here the CDR3 DNA reads TGTGCCAGCAGTTTCAGCACAGGGGGCAGGGTGGTTACGCAGTATTTT. Its translation is CASSFSTGGRVVTQYF.

This sequence joins TRBV5-1 and TRBJ1-2; 10 bases align to TRBD1. The CDR3 runs to 15 residues. The V gene end was trimmed by 2 bases and the J gene end by 5 bases; junction bases not matched to a gene: 6. Germline V gene data show CDR1 as SGHRS and CDR2 as YFSETQ. CDR3 amino acids: CASSFGTGESYGYTF. The DNA for the CDR3 is TGCGCCAGCAGCTTTGGGACAGGGGAAAGTTATGGCTACACCTTC.

V usage is TRBV7-2 and J usage is TRBJ2-3; 10 bases map to TRBD1. Germline loops: CDR1 SGHTA, CDR2 FQGNSA. V shed 5 bases, J shed 10 bases, and the junction held 9 bases outside the gene matches. The CDR3 covers 14 residues. CDR3 in amino acids: CASSLGTGEAPQYF. The CDR3 DNA reads TGTGCCAGCAGCCTGGGGACAGGGGAGGCTCCGCAGTATTTT.

The table lists this clonotype with a few counts. The V gene is TRBV20-1, the J gene TRBJ2-5, with a tentative D call TRBD2 (6 bases). V gave up 5 bases and J gave up 4 bases, with 17 bases separating them. Germline assignment: CDR1 DFQATT and CDR2 SNEGSKA (reference sequence). This CDR3 spans 14 amino acids. The CDR3 loop reads CSAFHLARGETQYF. The CDR3 region has the DNA TGCAGTGCTTTCCATCTAGCGAGGGGAGAGACCCAGTACTTC.

This clonotype was counted many times. The chain combines TRBV27 with TRBJ2-3; either TRBD1 or TRBD2 may supply D (5 bases each). CDR1 is MNHEY, CDR2 SMNVEV, per germline (reference sequence). The CDR3 extends over 14 amino acids. V was clipped by 3 bases and J by 5 bases, with 12 bases between them. DNA of the CDR3: TGTGCCAGCAGTTTCCGGGGCCGGGGAGATACGCAGTATTTT. As protein: CASSFRGRGDTQYF.

This clonotype was seen more than once but under ten times. The V and J genes are TRBV6-1 and TRBJ2-1, with 10 bases identical to TRBD2. This CDR3 is 15 amino acids long. The ends lost 3 bases at V and 5 bases at J; junction bases unmatched: 4. Germline CDR1 MNHNS, CDR2 SASEGT. CDR3 nucleotide sequence: TGTGCCAGCAGTGATGTTCTAGCGGGGGACAATGAGCAGTTCTTC. Translated, it gives CASSDVLAGDNEQFF.

This clonotype occurred a few times. This chain links TRBV5-4 with TRBJ2-6, with 7 nucleotides matching TRBD1. This CDR3 region has 16 residues. Looked up from germline, CDR1 is SGHNT and CDR2 is YYREEE (reference sequence). The J segment lost 0 bases and the V segment lost 3 bases, leaving 3 bases of the junction unmatched. The CDR3 coding sequence is TGTGCCAGCAGCTCACAGGGGAGCTCTGGGGCCAACGTCCTGACTTTC. It is translated as CASSSQGSSGANVLTF. The entire variable domain, with the rest obtained from reference TRBV5-4 and TRBJ2-6, is as follows: ETGVTQSPTHLIKTRGQQVTLRCSSQSGHNTVSWYQQALGQGPQFIFQYYREEENGRGNFPPRFSGLQFPNYSSELNVNALELDDSALYLCASSSQGSSGANVLTFGAGSRLTVL.

This clonotype is categorized as medium-sized. The chain has TRBV5-1 and TRBJ1-1; D ambiguous. V lost 2 bases and J lost 0, with 8 bases in between. Germline CDR1 is SGHRS and CDR2 is YFSETQ. This CDR3 is built from 14 residues. CDR3 sequence reads: CASSFEGVNTEAFF. In DNA form, the CDR3 reads TGCGCCAGCAGCTTTGAGGGTGTGAACACTGAAGCTTTCTTT. The full variable domain, rest sourced from reference TRBV5-1 and TRBJ1-1, is KAGVTQTPRYLIKTRGQQVTLSCSPISGHRSVSWYQQTPGQGLQFLFEYFSETQRNKGNFPGRFSGRQFSNSRSEMNVSTLELGDSALYLCASSFEGVNTEAFFGQGTRLTVV.

The chain links TRBV7-2 to TRBJ1-5, with no clear D. The V end lost 3 bases, the J end lost 11 bases, and 14 bases lay between the germline ends. The germline V gene has CDR1 SGHTA and CDR2 FQGNSA. The CDR3 extends over 13 amino acids. The CDR3 loop reads CASSLQPNRSQHF. The CDR3 coding sequence is TGTGCCAGCAGCTTGCAGCCCAATCGGTCCCAGCATTTT.

This clonotype was seen repeatedly, ten times or more. This sequence joins TRBV6-4 and TRBJ1-1; 8 nucleotides line up with TRBD1. Germline loops: CDR1 MRHNA, CDR2 SNTAGT. The CDR3 covers 14 residues. The trim removed 6 bases at V and 5 bases at J, leaving 8 bases unmatched. CDR3 sequence reads: CASSASQGVTEAFF. Here the CDR3 DNA reads TGTGCCAGCAGCGCATCACAGGGGGTGACTGAAGCTTTCTTT.

On this clonotype itself: A read error may be the cause here, since a much bigger clone is one base away. The chain joins TRBV6-2 or TRBV6-3 to TRBJ2-1, with D possibly being TRBD1 or TRBD2 (5 bases each). This CDR3 is 12 amino acids long. The V and J ends lost 8 bases and 0 bases respectively, with 5 bases between them. Germline-derived CDR1 and CDR2 are MNHEY and SVGEGT. In DNA, the CDR3 is TGTGCCAGCGGGGGCTCCTACAATGAGCAGTTCTTC. Translated, it gives CASGGSYNEQFF.

This clonotype is judged medium-sized. This chain joins TRBV10-3 and TRBJ1-2, with 10 bases lining up with TRBD1. V was pared by 10 bases and J by 2 bases, with 7 bases of the junction left unmatched. The CDR3 runs to 14 residues. Germline values: CDR1 ENHRY, CDR2 SYGVKD. CDR3 coding DNA: TGTGCCAACTCTGGGGACAGGGGAAACTATGGCTACACCTTC. As protein: CANSGDRGNYGYTF.

The CDR3 loop is CASSQRGQHTEAFF. The CDR3 DNA is TGTGCCAGCAGCCAACGCGGACAGCACACTGAAGCTTTCTTT. The chain links TRBV3-1 to TRBJ1-1, with D possibly TRBD1 on 6 matching bases. The CDR3 extends over 14 amino acids. Germline CDR1 and CDR2: LGHDT and YNNKEL (reference sequence). V was trimmed by 2 bases and J by 3 bases, leaving 10 bases between them.